A selection of T cell receptor beta chains follows, all from one sample in a study of human T cells and chemical hapten exposure. A single record per CDR3 protein comes from TCRdb applying MiXCR to the RACE reads. The sample has about 140,000 distinct CDR3 sequences, 12% seen once; the top ten hold 1.1% to 1.5%. The sample consisted of whole blood, taken in connection with sensitization to the hapten diphenylcyclopropenone (DPC). The receptors stem from a woman aged 45-65 years with alopecia areata. Some clones in this sample may be carry-over from other donors' samples. CDR3s include the opening cysteine and the closing phenylalanine or tryptophan. The D gene is left open where the match is weak. Only part of the rows carry a size: once, few, many, or a class if the clone is expanded.

TRBV24-1	few	-	TRBJ2-5	TGTGCCACCAGTGATTTTTCCGGGGTGTTAGAGACCCAGTACTTC	CATSDFSGVLETQYF
TRBV19	-	-	TRBJ1-3	TGTGCCAGTACCCAAGGGGGGCAAGGAAACACCATATATTTT	CASTQGGQGNTIYF
TRBV10-3	-	TRBD1	TRBJ1-2	TGTGCCATCAGTGAGTCACAGGGGGCCTATGGCTACACCTTC	CAISESQGAYGYTF
TRBV28	many	-	TRBJ1-4	TGTGCCAGCACTCCAGGAGGCAGGGGCGACGAAAAACTGTTTTTT	CASTPGGRGDEKLFF
TRBV12-3/TRBV12-4	-	-	TRBJ1-3	TGTGCCAGCAGGGCCACAGGGTCTGGAAACACCATATATTTT	CASRATGSGNTIYF
TRBV5-1	-	TRBD1	TRBJ2-1	TGCGCCAGCGGACAGGGATATCACAATGAGCAGTTCTTC	CASGQGYHNEQFF
TRBV5-1	-	TRBD2	TRBJ2-5	TGCGCCAGCAGCTTGGAGACTAGCGGGAGACGCAGGGAGACCCAGTACTTC	CASSLETSGRRRETQYF
TRBV29-1	few	-	TRBJ2-7	TGCAGCGTTGAAAAGGGAATCCCCTCGGAGCAGTACTTC	CSVEKGIPSEQYF
TRBV28	-	-	TRBJ2-7	TGTGCCAGCAGGGGCAGATACTCCTACGAGCAGTACTTC	CASRGRYSYEQYF
TRBV7-2	-	-	TRBJ2-6	TGTGCCAGCAGCACATATCGGGGAGCTGGGGCCAACGTCCTGACTTTC	CASSTYRGAGANVLTF
TRBV7-2	many	-	TRBJ2-3	TGTGCCAGCAGCTTGAGGGGGAGTGTAGATACGCAGTATTTT	CASSLRGSVDTQYF
TRBV6-1	few	-	TRBJ2-7	TGTGCCAGCAGTGACCCGACTAGAAGGTCCTACGAGCAGTACTTC	CASSDPTRRSYEQYF
TRBV28	-	-	TRBJ1-1	TGTGCCAGCAGTGCGGGACACTTGAACACTGAAGCTTTCTTT	CASSAGHLNTEAFF
TRBV7-3	few	-	TRBJ1-2	TGTGCCAGCAGCTTACGCAGGGAGGGTGGCTACACCTTC	CASSLRREGGYTF
TRBV5-5	-	-	TRBJ2-2	TGTGCCAGCAGTTTCGGGGCCTGGGGCACCGGGGAGCTGTTTTTT	CASSFGAWGTGELFF
TRBV7-9	many	TRBD2	TRBJ2-1	TGTGCCAGCAGCTTAGAGGGAGGGCCTGTCAATGAGCAGTTCTTC	CASSLEGGPVNEQFF